The clone carrying this TCR beta chain was observed a handful of times. Its antigen remains unknown. This CDR3 has 15 amino acids. CDR1 is SGHRS and CDR2 is YFSETQ in the germline V gene. V shed 0 bases and J shed 3 bases, with 12 bases lying between them. Time point defined: cycle 4 day 1 (C4D1), after 5 to 7 weeks of nivolumab. Patients all relapsed after autologous stem cell transplantation, and there was variation in brentuximab vedotin exposure. This specimen comes from a study of PD-1 blockade in classical Hodgkin lymphoma. Study at large: Every 2 weeks, patients had 3 mg/kg nivolumab intravenously. Study conclusions and caveats: Newly diagnosed patients reportedly trailed healthy donors in baseline TCR diversity. Newly diagnosed patients had diversity similar to the baseline diversity of complete responders. Patients starting nivolumab less than 1 year after ASCT had lower diversity and were excluded from later analyses.

TCRdb's table, derived via immunoSEQ multiplex PCR, lists solely in-frame clones and lacks some. The sample yields some 90,000 clones, just under 80% seen once. This sequence originates from a human donor with classical Hodgkin lymphoma. Specimen: peripheral blood mononuclear cells (PBMCs), collected before the fourth cycle of nivolumab. The chain combines TRBV5-1 with TRBJ1-1, with D perhaps matching TRBD1 (5 bases). The CDR3 sequence: CASSLGDGSDTEAFF. CDR3 in DNA: TGCGCCAGCAGCTTGGGGGACGGATCCGACACTGAAGCTTTCTTT.